The 24 T cell receptor beta chains presented below share a single source sample, sequenced in a study of tumor-infiltrating lymphocytes in primary liver carcinoma (dated by TCRdb to the late 2010s). TCRdb names Illumina HiSeq 2500 as the instrument used. A constant-region primer and ProtoScript II reverse transcriptase were used to reverse-transcribe TCRbeta-specific cDNA from approximately 450 ng total RNA. The TCRbeta libraries were prepared through three rounds of nested multiplex PCR following a slightly modified ARM-PCR procedure. Multiplex TRBV1-TRBV30 forward primers and a Cbeta reverse primer were used in the first two PCR rounds, each of which was run for 10 cycles. TCRdb passed the public sequencing reads through fastp at Q25 and MiXCR, retaining productive beta sequences. Rows are combined by CDR3 protein, so each entry shows the most common genes and DNA. The sample data list fewer than 350,000 distinct CDR3 sequences, and around three fifths of these were observed just once. The top ten constitute approximately 9% of the sample.

Blood RNA was extracted from unsorted whole blood using TRIzol reagent, and germline DNA was obtained with the DNeasy Blood & Tissue kit. Material: peripheral blood. These receptor sequences come from a man aged 40-50 years with primary liver carcinoma and hepatitis B virus infection.

To note about this clonotype: Since a much larger clone is just one base distant, this may be a read error. The genes are TRBV6-5 and TRBJ2-2, with D possibly TRBD1 on 6 matching bases. Trimming stripped 0 bases from V and 4 bases from J, with 21 bases between. The length of the CDR3 is 19 residues. Germline CDR1 and CDR2: MNHEY and SVGAGI. CDR3 region: CASSYSGPGHALGTGELFF. In DNA, the CDR3 is TGTGCCAGCAGTTACTCGGGGCCGGGACATGCCCTAGGCACCGGGGAGCTGTTTTTT.

On this clonotype itself: This may come from a read error, since a much larger clone is one base off. This chain links TRBV10-1 with TRBJ2-1; tentatively, D is TRBD2 (6 bases). From germline, CDR1 is WNHNN and CDR2 SYGVQD (reference sequence). Trimming stripped 5 bases from V and 7 bases from J, with 15 bases between. The CDR3 has 14 amino acids. In DNA form, the CDR3 reads TGCGCCAGCAGTCAGCCGGCCGGGACTAATGAGCAGTTCTTC. It yields the protein CASSQPAGTNEQFF.

The chain recombines TRBV5-4 with TRBJ2-1; perhaps TRBD1 as D (5 bases). This CDR3 is 13 amino acids long. Between the trimmed V and J ends, which lost 2 bases and 9 bases, there was a span of 12 bases. Germline values: CDR1 SGHNT, CDR2 YYREEE (reference sequence). CDR3 loop: CASSLPPQGEQFF. CDR3 in DNA: TGTGCCAGCAGCTTACCGCCCCAGGGTGAGCAGTTCTTC.

There are a few counts of this clonotype. The J gene is TRBJ1-4, the V gene TRBV7-9; D unclear. V shed 1 base and J shed 8 bases, with 11 bases lying between them. The CDR3 totals 14 residues. The germline V gene has CDR1 SEHNR and CDR2 FQNEAQ (reference sequence). The CDR3 DNA reads TGTGCCAGCAGCTTAGGAAGCCAAGGAGAAAAACTGTTTTTT. Translation gives CASSLGSQGEKLFF.

About this clonotype: Being one base from a much bigger clone, this may be a read error. The J gene is TRBJ2-1, the V gene TRBV6-2 or TRBV6-3, with a tentative D call TRBD2 (5 bases). The CDR3 runs 12 residues. The germline V gene has CDR1 MNHEY and CDR2 SVGEGT. The CDR3 nucleotides read TGTACCAGCAGCCGCCCTCGGACTTCCCAGTTCTTC. This codes for CTSSRPRTSQFF.

Comment on this clonotype: A much larger clone differs from this one at a single base, so this may be a read error. The chain links TRBV10-3 to TRBJ2-3; D call uncertain. This CDR3 comprises 12 residues. V dropped 8 bases and J dropped 2 bases, with 8 bases sitting between them. Germline loops: CDR1 ENHRY, CDR2 SYGVKD. CDR3 coding DNA: TGTGCCATCTCCGTCGTCACAGATACGCAGTATTTT. It translates to CAISVVTDTQYF.

The chain employs TRBV2 and TRBJ2-4, with a possible D match to TRBD2 (6 bases). V was shortened by 5 bases and J by 6 bases, with 17 bases between the two germline ends. The germline CDR1 and CDR2 sequences are SNHLY and FYNNEI. The CDR3 runs to 15 residues. CDR3 DNA: TGTGCCAGCAGTAGGGAGGTGGGGATCGGAAACATTCAGTACTTC. Amino acids: CASSREVGIGNIQYF.

This sequence joins TRBV11-3 and TRBJ2-5, with D possibly being TRBD2 (5 bases). V was trimmed by 5 bases and J by 4 bases, leaving 17 bases between them. The CDR3 has 15 amino acids. CDR1 is SGHNT and CDR2 is YENEEA in the germline V gene. Here the CDR3 reads CASSTRGGELETQYF. The CDR3 DNA is TGTGCCAGCAGCACCCGAGGTGGGGAGCTAGAGACCCAGTACTTC. Full variable domain (remainder filled in from reference TRBV11-3 and TRBJ2-5): EAGVVQSPRYKIIEKKQPVAFWCNPISGHNTLYWYLQNLGQGPELLIRYENEEAVDDSQLPKDRFSAERLKGVDSTLKIQPAELGDSAVYLCASSTRGGELETQYFGPGTRLLVL.

As for this clonotype: This sequence may be a read error, since a much larger clone differs from it by one base. V is TRBV6-2 or TRBV6-3 and J is TRBJ1-2, with D possibly TRBD1 on 5 matching bases. From germline, CDR1 is MNHEY and CDR2 SVGEGT. The CDR3 has 14 amino acids. The DNA for the CDR3 is TGTACCAGCAGTTACTCGAGGGACAACTATGGCTACACCTTC. Amino acids: CTSSYSRDNYGYTF.

The sample holds one count of this clonotype. A read error may produce the germline difference seen at one junction end. The chain combines TRBV6-1 with TRBJ2-2; maybe TRBD2 (5 bases). The CDR3 sequence is 14 residues long. The germline V gene has CDR1 MNHNS and CDR2 SASEGT. The CDR3 nucleotides read TGTGCCAGCAGTCCCCAGGAGCAAGGTGGGGAGCTGCTTTTT. Its translation: CASSPQEQGGELLF.

The chain recombines TRBV6-2 or TRBV6-3 with TRBJ2-4; TRBD1 is a possible D gene (6 bases). Germline lookup yields CDR1 MNHEY and CDR2 SVGEGT. The CDR3 loop spans 17 amino acids. V was shortened by 0 bases and J by 8 bases, with 20 bases between the two germline ends. In DNA form, the CDR3 reads TGTGCCAGCAGTTACTCGTGGGACAAGGGGCGAGGGGACATTCAGTACTTC. Translated, it gives CASSYSWDKGRGDIQYF.

A remark on this clonotype: A junction end diverges from the germline sequence, so it may reflect a read error. The chain carries TRBV11-3 and TRBJ2-5, with D maybe TRBD2 (6 bases). CDR3 length: 14 amino acids. Germline V gene data show CDR1 as SGHNT and CDR2 as YENEEA. The DNA for the CDR3 is TGTGCCAGCAACAATGGGGGACTCCAAGAGACCCAGTATTTC. Its translation is CASNNGGLQETQYF.

As to this clonotype: A much more abundant neighbour one base away suggests this may be a read error. No conserved phenylalanine or tryptophan is present at the end of the CDR3, so a read error is the likely explanation. The chain uses TRBV6-2 or TRBV6-3 and TRBJ2-5, with TRBD2 as a possible D gene (5 bases). Trimming cost V 7 bases and J 9 bases, with 21 bases left between them. Germline V gene data show CDR1 as MNHEY and CDR2 as SVGEGT. This CDR3 is 14 amino acids long. The CDR3 region has the DNA TGTGCCAGCACCGTATCTGGACTTCAGTCCGCCCAGTACTTG. Its protein product is CASTVSGLQSAQYL.

A note on this clonotype: A much larger clone is a single base away; this may be a read error. This chain connects TRBV12-3 or TRBV12-4 to TRBJ2-1, with TRBD2 identical over 13 bases. TRBJ2-7 explains the end of the DNA better; the J call may be wrong. CDR3 length equals 17 residues. CDR3 loop: CASSPPGLAGPSNEQYF. CDR3 bases: TGTGCCAGCAGTCCGCCGGGACTAGCGGGACCGAGCAATGAGCAGTACTTC.

This clonotype occurred a few times. This chain uses TRBV6-1 with TRBJ2-7, with TRBD2 as a possible D gene (6 bases). The CDR3 has 13 residues. The V gene's germline CDR1 is MNHNS and CDR2 SASEGT. Trimming left V 5 bases short and J 4 bases short, with 12 bases between. This chain's CDR3 is CASSMASEYEQYF. CDR3 sequence (DNA): TGTGCCAGCAGTATGGCTAGCGAGTACGAGCAGTACTTC.

This clonotype was recorded a few times. The gene calls are TRBV7-2 and TRBJ2-2; 11 nucleotides align to TRBD2. There are 18 residues in the CDR3. Per the germline V gene, CDR1 is SGHTA and CDR2 is FQGNSA. The ends lost 1 base at V and 0 bases at J; junction bases unmatched: 4. CDR3 residues: CASSLVGTSGSNTGELFF. Here the CDR3 DNA reads TGTGCCAGCAGCTTAGTCGGGACTAGCGGATCGAACACCGGGGAGCTGTTTTTT. Full variable domain (rest looked up from reference TRBV7-2 and TRBJ2-2): GAGVSQSPSNKVTEKGKDVELRCDPISGHTALYWYRQSLGQGLEFLIYFQGNSAPDKSGLPSDRFSAERTGGSVSTLTIQRTQQEDSAVYLCASSLVGTSGSNTGELFFGEGSRLTVL.

In the case of this clonotype: This could be a read error, since a much larger clone is one nucleotide away. The chain carries TRBV10-3 and TRBJ2-5; D unclear. CDR1 ENHRY and CDR2 SYGVKD come from the germline V gene. The CDR3 loop spans 13 amino acids. The CDR3 loop reads CAMSESALETQYF. CDR3 in DNA: TGTGCCATGAGTGAGTCAGCGCTTGAGACCCAGTACTTC.

This clonotype was picked up a small number of times. This sequence may be a read error, since a much larger clone differs from it by one base. The rearrangement links TRBV6-2 or TRBV6-3 to TRBJ2-7; no definite D call. Germline V gives CDR1 MNHEY, CDR2 SVGEGT. The CDR3 extends over 13 amino acids. CDR3 sequence (DNA): TGTGTCAGCAGTCGAATCTTTGCCTACGAGCAGTACTTC. The encoded protein is CVSSRIFAYEQYF.

The chain recombines TRBV19 with TRBJ2-1; no reliable D call. The CDR3 is 13 residues long. Germline V CDR1 and CDR2: LNHDA, SQIVND (reference sequence). Trimming stripped 1 base from V and 7 bases from J, with 8 bases between. The CDR3 DNA reads TGTGCCAGTAGTATAGGACTCCAAAATGAGCAGTTCTTC. Residues: CASSIGLQNEQFF.

About this clonotype itself: Its ends do not fully match the called genes, so a read error is possible. V and J are TRBV7-9 and TRBJ2-1; 7 bases are shared with TRBD2. The CDR3 consists of 16 residues. CDR1 SEHNR and CDR2 FQNEAQ come from the germline V gene (reference sequence). CDR3 sequence: CARSLWGGAAYNEQLF. CDR3 sequence (DNA): TGTGCCAGAAGCTTATGGGGGGGAGCCGCCTACAATGAGCAGTTATTC.

The chain uses TRBV5-4 and TRBJ2-1; 9 nucleotides match TRBD1. Germline CDR1 SGHNT, CDR2 YYREEE (reference sequence). The CDR3 is 17 residues long. Trimming at V came to 4 bases and at J to 2 bases, leaving 10 bases not matched to a gene. The CDR3 coding sequence is TGTGCCAGCAGCCAGGGACAGGGTAGTGGCCCCTACAATGAGCAGTTCTTC. This translates into CASSQGQGSGPYNEQFF.

As concerns this clonotype: A clone one base away is much larger, so this may be a read error. The chain is built from TRBV6-5 and TRBJ2-7, with 7 bases aligning to TRBD1. The CDR3 spans 14 residues. Germline assignment: CDR1 MNHEY and CDR2 SVGAGI. The CDR3 coding sequence is TGTGCCGGCAGCTCCGGGACAGATTTCTACGAGCAGTACTTC. Residues: CAGSSGTDFYEQYF.

Turning to this clonotype: One end of the junction is discordant with germline, which a read error may explain. J is TRBJ2-7 and V is TRBV11-3; perhaps TRBD1 as D (6 bases). The CDR3 extends over 15 amino acids. Germline CDR1 is SGHNT and CDR2 is YENEEA. CDR3 loop: CASSFKGGFSDEQYF. The CDR3 nucleotides are TGTGCCAGCAGCTTTAAAGGGGGATTCTCCGACGAGCAGTACTTC.

With respect to this clonotype: A much larger clone differs by one base, so this may be a read error. This sequence joins TRBV10-3 and TRBJ2-7, with 8 nucleotides matching TRBD1. CDR1 is ENHRY and CDR2 is SYGVKD in the germline V gene. The length of the CDR3 is 15 residues. The V segment lost 6 bases and the J segment 0 bases; nucleotides outside the gene matches: 7. CDR3 residues: CAIRRTGSSSYEQYF. The CDR3 bases are TGTGCCATCAGGAGGACAGGGTCGAGCTCCTACGAGCAGTACTTC.